This TCR beta chain appears in the sequencing data of a study of cytomegalovirus exposure and HLA in healthy donors. On this clone: What it binds is unknown.

Study-wide points: A later analysis appeared to link common viral pathogens to several of the most significant clusters. No immune exposure information besides CMV serostatus was available. There was a cluster of highly shared sequence variants that was likely a sequencing artifact. According to an earlier analysis, most TCR beta V segments yielded productive rearrangements about 90% or about 30% of the time.

PCR employed 60 Vbeta and 13 Jbeta primers. Only in-frame clones appear in the TCRdb table, and some are missing; sequencing was by immunoSEQ multiplex PCR. There are roughly 100,000 clones in the sample; nearly 80% occur only once, and 5.8% lies in the top ten. This receptor was obtained from a man aged 55 to 70 in good health and CMV-seropositive. Material for sequencing was PBMCs.

The chain's CDR3 is CASSQEGAGGNTQYF. Written as DNA, the CDR3 is TGCGCCAGCAGCCAAGAAGGGGCGGGAGGGAATACGCAGTATTTT. This chain links TRBV4-1 with TRBJ2-3; 9 bases agree with TRBD2. Germline lookup yields CDR1 MGHRA and CDR2 YSYEKL. CDR3 length: 15 residues. The V and J ends lost 0 bases and 7 bases, in that order; junction bases with no gene match: 5.